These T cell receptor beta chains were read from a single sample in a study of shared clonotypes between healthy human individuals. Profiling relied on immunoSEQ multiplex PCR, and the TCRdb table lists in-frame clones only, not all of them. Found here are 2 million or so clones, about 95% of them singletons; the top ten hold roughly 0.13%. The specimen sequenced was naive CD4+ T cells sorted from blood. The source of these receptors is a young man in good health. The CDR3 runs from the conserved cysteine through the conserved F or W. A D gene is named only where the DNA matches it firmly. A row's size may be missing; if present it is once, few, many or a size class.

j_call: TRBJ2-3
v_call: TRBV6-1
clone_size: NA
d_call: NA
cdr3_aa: CASSEADTQYF
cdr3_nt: TGTGCCAGCAGTGAGGCAGATACGCAGTATTTT

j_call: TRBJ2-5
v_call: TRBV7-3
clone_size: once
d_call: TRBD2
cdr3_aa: CASSLTGTSKETQYF
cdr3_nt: TGTGCCAGCAGCTTAACCGGGACTAGTAAAGAGACCCAGTACTTC

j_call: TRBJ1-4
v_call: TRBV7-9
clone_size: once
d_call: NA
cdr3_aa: CASSHIGGAKEKLFF
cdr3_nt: TGTGCCAGCAGTCACATAGGGGGAGCTAAGGAAAAACTGTTTTTT

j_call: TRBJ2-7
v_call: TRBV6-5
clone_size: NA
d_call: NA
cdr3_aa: CASMRADEQYF
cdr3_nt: TGTGCCAGCATGAGAGCGGACGAGCAGTACTTC

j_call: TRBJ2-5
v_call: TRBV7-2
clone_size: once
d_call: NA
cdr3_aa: CASSRSGAGETQYF
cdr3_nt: TGTGCCAGCAGCCGTAGTGGGGCCGGGGAGACCCAGTACTTC

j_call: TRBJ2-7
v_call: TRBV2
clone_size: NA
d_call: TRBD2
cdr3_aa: CASILDLSGLAGGYEQYF
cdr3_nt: TGTGCCAGCATTCTGGACTTAAGCGGACTAGCGGGAGGGTACGAGCAGTACTTC

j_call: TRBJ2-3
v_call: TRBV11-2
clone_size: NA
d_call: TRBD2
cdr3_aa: CASSLAGRGTDTQYF
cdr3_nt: TGTGCCAGCAGCTTAGCCGGGAGGGGCACAGATACGCAGTATTTT

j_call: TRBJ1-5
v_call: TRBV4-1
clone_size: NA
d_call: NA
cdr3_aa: CASSPLRLGGIGLGSNQPQHF
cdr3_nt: TGCGCCAGCAGCCCGCTTCGGTTAGGGGGAATTGGATTGGGTAGCAATCAGCCCCAGCATTTT

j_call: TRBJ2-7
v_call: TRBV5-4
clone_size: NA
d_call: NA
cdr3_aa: CASRLQGAGYEQYF
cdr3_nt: TGTGCCAGCAGACTACAGGGAGCGGGCTACGAGCAGTACTTC

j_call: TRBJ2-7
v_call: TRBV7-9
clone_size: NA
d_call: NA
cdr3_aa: CASSLDRGTPIYEQYF
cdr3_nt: TGTGCCAGCAGCTTAGACCGTGGGACACCTATCTACGAGCAGTACTTC

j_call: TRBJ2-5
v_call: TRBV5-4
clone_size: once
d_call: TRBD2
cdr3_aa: CASSPGLAAQETQYF
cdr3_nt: TGTGCCAGCAGCCCGGGACTAGCGGCGCAAGAGACCCAGTACTTC